The 18 T cell receptor beta chains reported below all come from one sample, sequenced in a study of cytomegalovirus exposure and HLA in healthy donors. The PCR contained 60 Vbeta and 13 Jbeta primers. The repertoire was sequenced with immunoSEQ multiplex PCR; TCRdb's copy has only in-frame clones and lacks some. Counted here are over 75,000 clones, about 80% occurring once; the ten biggest clones make up about 3.6%. Sample: PBMCs. The receptor set was obtained from a male donor in good health and CMV-seropositive.

This chain connects TRBV15 to TRBJ1-6; perhaps TRBD1 as D (6 bases). The CDR3 runs to 15 residues. V shed 0 bases and J shed 7 bases, with 10 bases lying between them. Per germline, CDR1 LNHNV and CDR2 YYDKDF (reference sequence). The DNA for the CDR3 is TGTGCCACCAGCAGAGATGCCAGGGGCAATTCACCCCTCCACTTT. Translating it yields CATSRDARGNSPLHF.

The sample holds a few counts of this clone. V usage is TRBV18 and J usage is TRBJ1-1, with TRBD1 matching over 7 bases. Germline V gene sequence: CDR1 KGHSH, CDR2 LQKENI. V lost 2 bases, J lost 5 bases, and 8 bases stayed unmatched. The CDR3 sequence is 15 residues long. CDR3 protein: CASSPNEGARTEAFF. Written as DNA, the CDR3 is TGTGCCAGCTCACCAAACGAGGGGGCGCGGACTGAAGCTTTCTTT.

The chain links TRBV2 to TRBJ2-7; TRBD1 aligns across 8 bases. Germline CDR1 and CDR2: SNHLY and FYNNEI. The CDR3 is 13 residues long. The V segment lost 5 bases and the J segment 2 bases; nucleotides outside the gene matches: 2. The CDR3 reads CASSTGGPYEQYF. The CDR3 DNA follows: TGTGCCAGCAGTACAGGGGGTCCCTACGAGCAGTACTTC.

The V gene is TRBV6-1, the J gene TRBJ2-3; D gene ambiguous. The CDR3 length is 15 residues. Trimming stripped 5 bases from V and 2 bases from J, with 14 bases between. Germline values: CDR1 MNHNS, CDR2 SASEGT. The CDR3 nucleotides are TGTGCCAGCAGTTCTGAGCGACCTGCCACAGATACGCAGTATTTT. Residues: CASSSERPATDTQYF.

This clone has more than one count but fewer than ten. The chain carries TRBV29-1 and TRBJ1-1; perhaps TRBD1 as D (6 bases). The CDR3 extends over 15 amino acids. The ends were cut back, 1 base at V and 5 bases at J, with 17 bases in the middle. Per germline, CDR1 SQVTM and CDR2 ANQGSEA. For the CDR3, the DNA is TGCAGCGTTGAAGGTGGAGGGGGGGCGTGGACTGAAGCTTTCTTT. It is translated as CSVEGGGGAWTEAFF. The entire variable domain, with the rest obtained from reference TRBV29-1 and TRBJ1-1, is as follows: SAVISQKPSRDICQRGTSLTIQCQVDSQVTMMFWYRQQPGQSLTLIATANQGSEATYESGFVIDKFPISRPNLTFSTLTVSNMSPEDSSIYLCSVEGGGGAWTEAFFGQGTRLTVV.

The chain carries TRBV28 and TRBJ1-5; 8 nucleotides match TRBD1. Germline assignment: CDR1 MDHEN and CDR2 SYDVKM. V was clipped by 6 bases and J by 3 bases; unmatched bases: 7. The CDR3 has 15 amino acids. CDR3 protein: CASSSGQGNNQPQHF. The CDR3 nucleotides read TGTGCCAGCAGCTCCGGACAGGGCAACAATCAGCCCCAGCATTTT.

V usage is TRBV12-5 and J usage is TRBJ1-3, with D maybe TRBD1 (5 bases). V was trimmed by 9 bases and J by 2 bases, leaving 17 bases between them. The CDR3 sequence is 15 residues long. The germline CDR1 and CDR2 sequences are LGHNT and FRNRAP. CDR3 DNA sequence: TGTGCTAGACTACAACTCAGGGTCCCTGGAAACACCATATATTTT. This gives the protein CARLQLRVPGNTIYF.

The chain couples TRBV15 to TRBJ1-4; TRBD1 matches at 7 bases. The trim removed 3 bases at V and 3 bases at J, leaving 10 bases unmatched. The CDR3 is 17 residues long. Germline V gene sequence: CDR1 LNHNV, CDR2 YYDKDF (reference sequence). The CDR3 reads CATSRGDRAGPNEKLFF. Here the CDR3 DNA reads TGTGCCACCAGCAGGGGTGACAGGGCTGGTCCTAATGAAAAACTGTTTTTT.

The gene calls are TRBV7-2 and TRBJ2-1; the D gene is possibly TRBD2 (6 bases). The V gene's germline CDR1 is SGHTA and CDR2 FQGNSA. V was pared by 0 bases and J by 6 bases, with 6 bases between. The CDR3 extends over 13 amino acids. The CDR3 region has the DNA TGTGCCAGCAGCTTAGCGGGGGGCAATGAGCAGTTCTTC. The encoded protein is CASSLAGGNEQFF.

The rearrangement uses TRBV19 and TRBJ2-2, with a possible D match to TRBD1 (5 bases). The CDR3 covers 15 residues. V shed 7 bases and J shed 8 bases, with 20 bases lying between them. Per germline, CDR1 LNHDA and CDR2 SQIVND (reference sequence). CDR3 in amino acids: CASTKAQGRAGELFF. The CDR3 coding sequence is TGTGCCAGTACTAAGGCCCAGGGTAGAGCAGGGGAGCTGTTTTTT.

The V and J genes are TRBV4-3 and TRBJ1-4, with 10 bases fitting TRBD1. The CDR3 sequence is 17 residues long. Looked up from germline, CDR1 is LGHNA and CDR2 is YSLEER. After removal of 1 base from V and 2 bases from J, the junction contained 4 bases not matched to a gene. CDR3 sequence (DNA): TGCGCCAGCAGCCAAGCCGGACAGGGGGAGACTAATGAAAAACTGTTTTTT. This sequence encodes CASSQAGQGETNEKLFF.

This clone was seen a few times. The V and J genes are TRBV4-1 and TRBJ1-2; 7 bases line up with TRBD1. This CDR3 has 14 amino acids. The V and J ends lost 0 bases and 8 bases, in that order; junction bases with no gene match: 6. Per the germline V gene, CDR1 is MGHRA and CDR2 is YSYEKL. CDR3 region: CASSQDEGAGGYTF. The CDR3 coding sequence is TGCGCCAGCAGCCAAGACGAGGGGGCGGGAGGCTACACCTTC.

The rearrangement joins TRBV5-4 to TRBJ2-1; 12 positions match TRBD2. Trimming at V came to 6 bases and at J to 9 bases, leaving 7 bases not matched to a gene. Germline CDR1 SGHNT, CDR2 YYREEE (reference sequence). The CDR3 runs 14 residues. CDR3 in amino acids: CASTLAGGFFEQFF. The CDR3 region has the DNA TGTGCCAGCACCCTAGCGGGGGGGTTCTTTGAGCAGTTCTTC.

The chain carries TRBV5-6 and TRBJ1-5; 8 bases are a match to TRBD1. The CDR3 totals 14 residues. Germline V lookup: CDR1 SGHDT, CDR2 YYEEEE. V shed 4 bases, J shed 4 bases, and the junction held 4 bases outside the gene matches. CDR3 sequence (DNA): TGTGCCAGCAGCGGTAACAGGGGGAATCAGCCCCAGCATTTT. This codes for CASSGNRGNQPQHF.

CDR3 coding DNA: TGTGCCATCAGTGAGTTACTAGCGGGGAAACAAGAGACCCAGTACTTC. Translation: CAISELLAGKQETQYF. V gene TRBV10-3 combines with J gene TRBJ2-5; 10 bases are a match to TRBD2. CDR1 and CDR2 from the germline V gene are ENHRY and SYGVKD. The ends lost 1 base at V and 2 bases at J; junction bases unmatched: 4. This CDR3 has 16 amino acids.

This clone has only one observation. V gene TRBV5-4 combines with J gene TRBJ2-7; 10 nucleotides align to TRBD2. Germline V gene sequence: CDR1 SGHNT, CDR2 YYREEE (reference sequence). The CDR3 has 15 residues. Trimming took 0 bases from V and 3 from J; bases not matched to a gene: 3. The CDR3 sequence is CASSLELAGIYEQYF. The CDR3, as DNA: TGTGCCAGCAGCTTGGAACTAGCGGGGATCTACGAGCAGTACTTC.

The rearrangement uses TRBV10-1 and TRBJ1-6, with 7 bases fitting TRBD1. Germline-derived CDR1 and CDR2 are WNHNN and SYGVQD (reference sequence). The J segment lost 7 bases and the V segment lost 5 bases, leaving 11 bases of the junction unmatched. The CDR3 contains 16 residues. CDR3 in DNA: TGCGCCAGCAGTTTCGGACACAGGGGCGCGAATTCACCCCTCCACTTT. Translated, it gives CASSFGHRGANSPLHF.

This chain uses TRBV30 with TRBJ1-1; 7 bases match TRBD1. In germline, CDR1 is GTSNPN, CDR2 SVGIG (reference sequence). The CDR3 contains 11 residues. After removal of 3 bases from V and 7 bases from J, the junction contained 2 bases not matched to a gene. The CDR3 sequence: CAWRGTVEAFF. DNA for the CDR3: TGTGCCTGGAGGGGGACAGTTGAAGCTTTCTTT.